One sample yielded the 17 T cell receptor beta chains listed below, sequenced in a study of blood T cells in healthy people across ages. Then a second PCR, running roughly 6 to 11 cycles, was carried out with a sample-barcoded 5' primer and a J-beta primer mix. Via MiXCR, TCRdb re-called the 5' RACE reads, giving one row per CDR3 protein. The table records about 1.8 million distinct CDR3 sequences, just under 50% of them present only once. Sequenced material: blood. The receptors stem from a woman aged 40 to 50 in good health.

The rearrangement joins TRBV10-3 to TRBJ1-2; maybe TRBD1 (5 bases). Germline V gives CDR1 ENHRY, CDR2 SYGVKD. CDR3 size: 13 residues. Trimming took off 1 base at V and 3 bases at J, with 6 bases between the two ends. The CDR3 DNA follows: TGTGCCATCAGTGAGTGGGGGTACTATGGCTACACCTTC. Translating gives CAISEWGYYGYTF.

The CDR3 DNA reads TGTGCCAGCAGCGTAGGACCATCGGACGGCTACACCTTC. Protein sequence: CASSVGPSDGYTF. V and J are TRBV7-2 and TRBJ1-2; D remains unclear. Looked up from germline, CDR1 is SGHTA and CDR2 is FQGNSA. The germline V and J ends were trimmed by 5 bases and 8 bases, with 15 bases remaining between them. This CDR3 has 13 amino acids. Looking up the rest from reference TRBV7-2 and TRBJ1-2 gives the full variable domain: GAGVSQSPSNKVTEKGKDVELRCDPISGHTALYWYRQSLGQGLEFLIYFQGNSAPDKSGLPSDRFSAERTGGSVSTLTIQRTQQEDSAVYLCASSVGPSDGYTFGSGTRLTVV.

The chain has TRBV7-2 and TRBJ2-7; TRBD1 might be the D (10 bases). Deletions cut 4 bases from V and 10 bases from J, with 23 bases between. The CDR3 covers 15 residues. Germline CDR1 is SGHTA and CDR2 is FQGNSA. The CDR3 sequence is CASSWTGGEREAQYF. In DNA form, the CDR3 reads TGTGCCAGCAGCTGGACAGGGGGTGAGCGGGAGGCCCAGTACTTC.

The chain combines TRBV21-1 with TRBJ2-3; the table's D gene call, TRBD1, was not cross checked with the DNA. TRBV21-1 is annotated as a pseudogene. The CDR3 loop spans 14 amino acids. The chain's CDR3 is CASRSGGGPDTQYF. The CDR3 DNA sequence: TGTGCCAGCAGATCAGGGGGGGGACCAGATACGCAGTATTTT.

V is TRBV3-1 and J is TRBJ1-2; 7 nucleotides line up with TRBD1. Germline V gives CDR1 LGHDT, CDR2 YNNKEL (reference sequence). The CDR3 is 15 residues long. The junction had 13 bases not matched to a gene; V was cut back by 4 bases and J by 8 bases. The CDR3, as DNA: TGTGCCAGCAGCCTAACCGGACAGGCTTCCTTCGGCTACACCTTC. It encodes CASSLTGQASFGYTF.

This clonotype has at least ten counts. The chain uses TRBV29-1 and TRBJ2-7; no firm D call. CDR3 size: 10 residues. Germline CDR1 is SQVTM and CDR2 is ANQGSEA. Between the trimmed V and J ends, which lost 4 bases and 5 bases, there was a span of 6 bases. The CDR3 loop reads CSVADHEQYF. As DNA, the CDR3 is TGCAGCGTTGCCGACCACGAGCAGTACTTC.

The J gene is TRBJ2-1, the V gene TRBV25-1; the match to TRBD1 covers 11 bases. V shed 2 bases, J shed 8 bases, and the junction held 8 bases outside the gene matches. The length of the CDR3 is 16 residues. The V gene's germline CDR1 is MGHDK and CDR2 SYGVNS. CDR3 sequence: CASSEGKDRGQDEQFF. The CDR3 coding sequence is TGTGCCAGCAGTGAAGGAAAGGACAGGGGGCAAGATGAGCAGTTCTTC. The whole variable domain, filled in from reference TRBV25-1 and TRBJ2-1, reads EADIYQTPRYLVIGTGKKITLECSQTMGHDKMYWYQQDPGMELHLIHYSYGVNSTEKGDLSSESTVSRIRTEHFPLTLESARPSHTSQYLCASSEGKDRGQDEQFFGPGTRLTVL.

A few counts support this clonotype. CDR3 DNA sequence: TGCGCCAGCAGCTTGCAACAGGCCCTCTACCAAGAGACCCAGTACTTC. The encoded protein is CASSLQQALYQETQYF. This chain connects TRBV5-1 to TRBJ2-5; perhaps TRBD1 as D (5 bases). Trimming pared 1 base from V and 0 bases from J, leaving 13 bases between. The CDR3 is 16 amino acids. Germline V lookup: CDR1 SGHRS, CDR2 YFSETQ.

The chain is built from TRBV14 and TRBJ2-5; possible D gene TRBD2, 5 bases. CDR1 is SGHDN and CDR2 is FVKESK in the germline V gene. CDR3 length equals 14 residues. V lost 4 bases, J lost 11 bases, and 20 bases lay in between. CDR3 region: CASSLWGVYNEQYF. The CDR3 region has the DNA TGTGCCAGCAGCCTTTGGGGAGTGTACAATGAGCAGTACTTC.

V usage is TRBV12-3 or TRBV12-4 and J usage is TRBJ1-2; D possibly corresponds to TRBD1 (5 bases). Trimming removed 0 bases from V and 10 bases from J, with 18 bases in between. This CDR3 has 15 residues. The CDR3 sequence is CASSLATGVGLDYTF. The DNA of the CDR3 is TGTGCCAGCAGTTTAGCAACGGGGGTCGGATTAGACTACACCTTC.

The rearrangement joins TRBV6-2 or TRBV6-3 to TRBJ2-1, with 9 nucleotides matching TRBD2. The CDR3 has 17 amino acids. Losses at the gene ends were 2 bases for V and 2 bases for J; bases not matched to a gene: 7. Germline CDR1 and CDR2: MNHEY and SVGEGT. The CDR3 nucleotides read TGTGCCAGCAGTTACGCTCCCCTAGCGGGGACCTACAATGAGCAGTTCTTC. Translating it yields CASSYAPLAGTYNEQFF.

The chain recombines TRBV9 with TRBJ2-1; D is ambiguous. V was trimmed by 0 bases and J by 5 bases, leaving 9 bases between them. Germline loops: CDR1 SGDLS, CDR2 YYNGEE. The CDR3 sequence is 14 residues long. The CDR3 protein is CASSVELLHNEQFF. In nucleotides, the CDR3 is TGTGCCAGCAGCGTAGAACTCCTACACAATGAGCAGTTCTTC.

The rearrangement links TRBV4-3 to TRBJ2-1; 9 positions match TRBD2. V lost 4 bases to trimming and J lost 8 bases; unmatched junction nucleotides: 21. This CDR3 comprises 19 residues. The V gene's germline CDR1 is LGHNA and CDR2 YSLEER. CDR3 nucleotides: TGCGCCAGCAGCCTAGACTACCGCGGGGGGGCAAATTCTTTCTATGAGCAGTTCTTC. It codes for CASSLDYRGGANSFYEQFF.

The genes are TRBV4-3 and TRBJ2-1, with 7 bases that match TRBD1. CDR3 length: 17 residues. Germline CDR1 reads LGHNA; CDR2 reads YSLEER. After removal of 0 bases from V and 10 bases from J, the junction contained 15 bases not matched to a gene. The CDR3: CASSQDEGGTPGGEQFF. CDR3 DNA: TGCGCCAGCAGCCAAGATGAAGGGGGCACCCCAGGTGGGGAGCAGTTCTTC.

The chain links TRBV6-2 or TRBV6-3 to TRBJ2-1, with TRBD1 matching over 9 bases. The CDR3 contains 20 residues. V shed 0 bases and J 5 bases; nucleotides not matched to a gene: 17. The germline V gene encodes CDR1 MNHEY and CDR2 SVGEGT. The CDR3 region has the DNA TGTGCCAGCAGTTACTCGGTGGGGACAGGGTTCGGGGATGGGAACAATGAGCAGTTCTTC. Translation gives CASSYSVGTGFGDGNNEQFF.

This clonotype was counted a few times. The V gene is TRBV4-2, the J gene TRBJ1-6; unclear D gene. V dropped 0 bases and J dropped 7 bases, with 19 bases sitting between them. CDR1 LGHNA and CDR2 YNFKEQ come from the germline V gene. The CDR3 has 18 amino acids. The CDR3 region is CASSQESGRAAQNSPLHF. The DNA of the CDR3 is TGTGCCAGCAGCCAAGAAAGTGGCCGGGCAGCTCAAAATTCACCCCTCCACTTT.

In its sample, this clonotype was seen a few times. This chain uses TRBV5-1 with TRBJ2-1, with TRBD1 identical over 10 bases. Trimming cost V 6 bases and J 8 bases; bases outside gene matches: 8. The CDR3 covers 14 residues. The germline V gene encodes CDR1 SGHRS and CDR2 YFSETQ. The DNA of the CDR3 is TGCGCCAGCACAACCCGGGACAGGGGTGATGAGCAGTTCTTC. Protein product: CASTTRDRGDEQFF.